Below, 30 T cell receptor beta chains from the same sample are listed, as sequenced in a study of blood T cell repertoires in COVID-19. Sequencing used immunoSEQ multiplex PCR; TCRdb keeps in-frame clones, though not all of them. The data contain approximately 300,000 clones, roughly 88% of them singletons. Sequenced material: peripheral blood. The receptors stem from a woman aged 45-65 years with active or convalescent COVID-19.

This chain uses TRBV7-9 with TRBJ1-2; 8 nucleotides line up with TRBD1. With V trimmed by 5 bases and J by 8 bases, 10 bases remained unmatched. This CDR3 has 14 amino acids. Germline V lookup: CDR1 SEHNR, CDR2 FQNEAQ (reference sequence). In nucleotides, the CDR3 is TGTGCCAGCAGCCCCCTAAGCACAGGGGGAGGCTACACCTTC. Translated: CASSPLSTGGGYTF.

This clone has only one observation. The chain employs TRBV15 and TRBJ2-3, with 9 nucleotides matching TRBD2. Unmatched junction bases numbered 12, after V lost 6 bases and J lost 2 bases. CDR3 size: 17 residues. The V gene's germline CDR1 is LNHNV and CDR2 YYDKDF (reference sequence). This CDR3 is CATSYMGGLASTDTQYF. The CDR3, as DNA: TGTGCCACCAGTTATATGGGTGGACTAGCGTCCACAGATACGCAGTATTTT.

The V call is TRBV18, the J call TRBJ2-6, with 9 positions matching TRBD1. The J segment lost 2 bases and the V segment lost 4 bases, leaving 6 bases of the junction unmatched. Per the germline V gene, CDR1 is KGHSH and CDR2 is LQKENI. This CDR3 region has 17 residues. Here the CDR3 DNA reads TGTGCCAGCTCACTTGGGACAGGGCAGGCTGGGGCCAACGTCCTGACTTTC. It specifies CASSLGTGQAGANVLTF.

The chain employs TRBV7-2 and TRBJ2-1; tentatively, D is TRBD2 (6 bases). The germline V gene encodes CDR1 SGHTA and CDR2 FQGNSA. There are 14 residues in the CDR3. Trimming pared 4 bases from V and 10 bases from J, leaving 17 bases between. The CDR3 sequence: CASSSLASGREQFF. CDR3 DNA: TGTGCCAGCAGCTCCCTCGCCAGCGGGCGGGAGCAGTTCTTC.

This chain connects TRBV6-2 or TRBV6-3 to TRBJ2-3; D is uncertain. Trimming removed 5 bases at V and 1 base at J, with 4 bases between. The CDR3 covers 12 residues. The germline V gene has CDR1 MNHEY and CDR2 SVGEGT. This chain's CDR3 is CASSPGTDTQYF. The DNA of the CDR3 is TGTGCCAGCAGTCCCGGCACAGATACGCAGTATTTT.

The rearrangement links TRBV28 to TRBJ1-1; the D is unclear. This CDR3 spans 13 amino acids. Germline V lookup: CDR1 MDHEN, CDR2 SYDVKM. Between the trimmed V and J ends, which lost 4 bases and 0 bases, there was a span of 6 bases. The CDR3 loop is CASSSGMNTEAFF. The CDR3 DNA sequence: TGTGCCAGCAGTTCTGGCATGAACACTGAAGCTTTCTTT.

There are a few counts of this clone. This sequence joins TRBV4-1 and TRBJ2-7, with 7 bases that match TRBD1. The germline gives CDR1 MGHRA, CDR2 YSYEKL. The J segment lost 6 bases and the V segment lost 0 bases, leaving 11 bases of the junction unmatched. The CDR3 length is 16 residues. This CDR3 reads CASSQERTTGFSEQYF. CDR3 nucleotide sequence: TGCGCCAGCAGCCAAGAAAGGACGACAGGGTTCAGCGAGCAGTACTTC.

J is TRBJ1-3 and V is TRBV9; D is unresolved. V lost 3 bases and J lost 1, with 5 bases in between. Germline V gene lookup returns CDR1 SGDLS and CDR2 YYNGEE. The CDR3 length is 13 residues. Here the CDR3 reads CASSAGSGNTIYF. CDR3 DNA: TGTGCCAGCAGCGCGGGGTCTGGAAACACCATATATTTT.

J is TRBJ1-2 and V is TRBV6-2 or TRBV6-3; 7 bases are shared with TRBD1. CDR1 and CDR2 (germline): MNHEY, SVGEGT. This CDR3 region has 15 residues. The V segment lost 7 bases and the J segment 5 bases; nucleotides outside the gene matches: 13. CDR3 sequence: CASIPQDRPYYGYTF. The CDR3 region has the DNA TGTGCCAGCATCCCACAGGACAGGCCCTATTATGGCTACACCTTC.

V gene TRBV24-1 combines with J gene TRBJ1-2, with D tentatively TRBD1 (5 bases). There are 13 residues in the CDR3. V dropped 0 bases and J dropped 8 bases, with 9 bases sitting between them. Germline lookup yields CDR1 KGHDR and CDR2 SFDVKD. The CDR3 sequence: CATSDLAGNGYTF. The CDR3 nucleotides are TGTGCCACCAGTGATTTGGCAGGGAACGGCTACACCTTC.

This CDR3 reads CSVEGGQGGPEKLFF. The CDR3 coding sequence is TGCAGCGTTGAAGGGGGACAGGGAGGACCTGAAAAACTGTTTTTT. The chain carries TRBV29-1 and TRBJ1-4; 9 bases fit TRBD1. V gave up 1 base and J gave up 7 bases; unmatched junction bases: 7. The CDR3 is made up of 15 amino acids. The germline V gene has CDR1 SQVTM and CDR2 ANQGSEA.

V is TRBV28 and J is TRBJ1-2; D unclear. V was shortened by 7 bases and J by 2 bases, with 8 bases between the two germline ends. Germline lookup yields CDR1 MDHEN and CDR2 SYDVKM. The CDR3 consists of 12 residues. The DNA for the CDR3 is TGTGCCAGCATCGGCAGGAACTATGGCTACACCTTC. This translates into CASIGRNYGYTF.

The V call is TRBV6-5, the J call TRBJ1-2, with no clear D. This CDR3 has 12 amino acids. Trimming pared 5 bases from V and 5 bases from J, leaving 9 bases between. Germline lookup yields CDR1 MNHEY and CDR2 SVGAGI. The CDR3 loop reads CASSTAPYGYTF. The CDR3 nucleotides read TGTGCCAGCAGTACTGCCCCATATGGCTACACCTTC.

This sequence joins TRBV30 and TRBJ2-3; possibly TRBD2 for D (5 bases). CDR1 is GTSNPN, CDR2 SVGIG, per germline (reference sequence). The germline V and J ends were trimmed by 0 bases and 2 bases, with 9 bases remaining between them. This CDR3 contains 14 residues. The CDR3 DNA follows: TGTGCCTGGAGTGTTGGCGGACTCACAGATACGCAGTATTTT. Encoded protein: CAWSVGGLTDTQYF.

This clone has just a few counts. The V gene is TRBV7-8, the J gene TRBJ1-1; D call uncertain. Germline loops: CDR1 SGHVS, CDR2 FQNEAQ. This CDR3 is built from 15 residues. V lost 5 bases to trimming and J lost 1 base, with 14 bases between them. The CDR3 bases are TGTGCCAGCAGCCTCCTTCTTCCTAAGAACACTGAAGCTTTCTTT. Translating it yields CASSLLLPKNTEAFF.

V usage is TRBV5-1 and J usage is TRBJ2-1, with D tentatively TRBD2 (6 bases). V was pared by 0 bases and J by 4 bases, with 8 bases between. Germline V gives CDR1 SGHRS, CDR2 YFSETQ. The CDR3 loop spans 14 amino acids. CDR3 nucleotide sequence: TGCGCCAGCAGCTTGGGAGCGGGTTACAATGAGCAGTTCTTC. Its protein is CASSLGAGYNEQFF.

Concerning this clone itself: The missing conserved phenylalanine or tryptophan at the end of this CDR3 makes a read error likely. It is unclear where the CDR3 begins or ends on the DNA, so no DNA is shown, and the CDR3 is as TCRdb lists it. V and J are TRBV3-1 (or the pseudogene TRBV3-2) and TRBJ2-2; TRBD1 is the table's D call, not checked against the DNA. The CDR3 totals 12 residues, both ends included. CDR1 and CDR2 from the germline V gene are LGHDT and YNNKEL (reference sequence). The CDR3 spells CASSQGDRLFVL.

CDR3 sequence: CASSQGTGVFSDEQYF. CDR3 DNA sequence: TGCGCCAGCAGCCAAGGGACAGGGGTTTTTAGCGACGAGCAGTACTTC. The rearrangement links TRBV4-3 to TRBJ2-7, with TRBD1 matching over 9 bases. Germline-derived CDR1 and CDR2 are LGHNA and YSLEER. With V trimmed by 1 base and J by 5 bases, 9 bases remained unmatched. This CDR3 has 16 amino acids.

The V call is TRBV7-9, the J call TRBJ2-1, with D unclear. Trimming stripped 2 bases from V and 6 bases from J, with 8 bases between. The CDR3 runs to 13 residues. Germline V gives CDR1 SEHNR, CDR2 FQNEAQ (reference sequence). The CDR3 DNA reads as TGTGCCAGCAGCTTACAGGCAGCCAATGAGCAGTTCTTC. This sequence encodes CASSLQAANEQFF.

The chain uses TRBV19 and TRBJ2-7, with TRBD1 as a possible D gene (5 bases). Germline values: CDR1 LNHDA, CDR2 SQIVND (reference sequence). Trimming stripped 2 bases from V and 6 bases from J, with 11 bases between. This CDR3 has 13 residues. DNA of the CDR3: TGTGCCAGTAGTATATTCAGGGAAGGCGAGCAGTACTTC. Protein product: CASSIFREGEQYF.

A single count supports this clone. The same CDR3 also results from other DNA sequences found in this sample. The chain combines TRBV5-1 with TRBJ1-2, with TRBD1 matching 7 bases. Germline V lookup: CDR1 SGHRS, CDR2 YFSETQ. This CDR3 has 14 amino acids. Trimming cost V 0 bases and J 5 bases; bases outside gene matches: 4. CDR3 DNA: TGCGCCAGCAGCTTGGGACAGGGATCATATGGCTACACCTTC. Its translation: CASSLGQGSYGYTF.

The CDR3 region has the DNA TGTGCCAGCAGCCTCTCGAGGGACTTGAACACTGAAGCTTTCTTT. Translating it yields CASSLSRDLNTEAFF. The chain employs TRBV3-1 (or the pseudogene TRBV3-2) and TRBJ1-1; D is perhaps TRBD1 (5 bases). Trimming pared 4 bases from V and 0 bases from J, leaving 12 bases between. The CDR3 extends over 15 amino acids. Per the germline V gene, CDR1 is LGHDT and CDR2 is YNNKEL (reference sequence).

The CDR3 DNA reads TGTGCCAGTAGTTACGGACAGGGCAATCAGCCCCAGCATTTT. It translates to CASSYGQGNQPQHF. This sequence joins TRBV19 and TRBJ1-5, with 7 nucleotides matching TRBD1. CDR1 LNHDA and CDR2 SQIVND come from the germline V gene (reference sequence). Unmatched junction bases numbered 3, after V lost 5 bases and J lost 2 bases. The CDR3 loop spans 14 amino acids.

The chain combines TRBV11-2 with TRBJ2-5; 9 nucleotides align to TRBD1. Trimming removed 1 base from V and 4 bases from J; junction bases left unmatched: 7. The V gene's germline CDR1 is SGHAT and CDR2 FQNNGV. This CDR3 is built from 16 residues. Written as DNA, the CDR3 is TGTGCCAGCAGCTTAGGAGGGGGACAGGGTGTAGAGACCCAGTACTTC. Translated, it gives CASSLGGGQGVETQYF.

J is TRBJ2-2 and V is TRBV28; weak D call: TRBD2 (5 bases). Trimming left V 3 bases short and J 5 bases short, with 25 bases between. Germline assignment: CDR1 MDHEN and CDR2 SYDVKM. This CDR3 comprises 19 residues. In DNA, the CDR3 is TGTGCCAGCAGTTTCCTTAGTTTGGGGAGCCCTTCGAGAACCGGGGAGCTGTTTTTT. It specifies CASSFLSLGSPSRTGELFF. Complete variable domain (other parts from reference TRBV28 and TRBJ2-2): DVKVTQSSRYLVKRTGEKVFLECVQDMDHENMFWYRQDPGLGLRLIYFSYDVKMKEKGDIPEGYSVSREKKERFSLILESASTNQTSMYLCASSFLSLGSPSRTGELFFGEGSRLTVL.

The rearrangement joins TRBV28 to TRBJ1-3, with a possible D match to TRBD1 (6 bases). There are 15 residues in the CDR3. Trimming stripped 4 bases from V and 1 base from J, with 11 bases between. The germline CDR1 and CDR2 sequences are MDHEN and SYDVKM. The CDR3 sequence: CASSSAGTSGNTIYF. In nucleotides, the CDR3 is TGTGCCAGCAGTTCCGCCGGGACATCTGGAAACACCATATATTTT.

V usage is TRBV18 and J usage is TRBJ2-2; 7 positions match TRBD2. The CDR3 is 15 amino acids. The V gene's germline CDR1 is KGHSH and CDR2 LQKENI. With 5 bases clipped from V and 0 bases from J, the junction kept 3 bases outside the gene matches. As DNA, the CDR3 is TGTGCCAGCTCAGAGCGGGGATCGAACACCGGGGAGCTGTTTTTT. It is translated as CASSERGSNTGELFF.

CDR3 DNA sequence: TGCAGCGTATCTCTAGCGGTAAGCTCCTACGAGCAGTACTTC. Its translation is CSVSLAVSSYEQYF. The V call is TRBV29-1, the J call TRBJ2-7; 7 bases line up with TRBD2. Germline CDR1 SQVTM, CDR2 ANQGSEA. After removal of 6 bases from V and 0 bases from J, the junction contained 8 bases not matched to a gene. CDR3 length: 14 residues.

The V gene is TRBV5-5, the J gene TRBJ1-6; 7 bases are shared with TRBD1. Germline V gives CDR1 SGHKS, CDR2 YYEKEE (reference sequence). The CDR3 has 14 residues. The V gene end was trimmed by 4 bases and the J gene end by 8 bases; junction bases not matched to a gene: 6. As DNA, the CDR3 is TGTGCCAGCAGCCCGGGACAGACCGATTCACCCCTCCACTTT. Amino acids: CASSPGQTDSPLHF.

The chain joins TRBV11-2 to TRBJ1-5; D possibly corresponds to TRBD1 (5 bases). The length of the CDR3 is 14 residues. CDR1 and CDR2 (germline): SGHAT, FQNNGV. Trimming removed 5 bases at V and 4 bases at J, with 12 bases between. CDR3 in DNA: TGTGCCAGCAGCCGAGACAGATATAATCAGCCCCAGCATTTT. It yields the protein CASSRDRYNQPQHF.